A selection of T cell receptor beta chains follows, all from one sample in a study of blood T cell repertoires in COVID-19. The table came from immunoSEQ multiplex PCR; TCRdb's copy has only in-frame clones and leaves some out. Among about 310,000 clones listed, 90% were seen once. Sequenced sample: peripheral blood. The origin of the receptors is a woman between 25 and 40 years old with COVID-19, enrolled during active disease. Both conserved end residues are part of each CDR3. The D gene is left open where the match is weak. Some rows mark clone size as missing; the rest say once, few, many or name a class of expanded clone.

>TRBD1|TRBJ1-6|TRBV28|few
TGTGCCAGCAGTGCCGGGACAGGGGTCGTTTCACCCCTCCACTTT
CASSAGTGVVSPLHF
>.|TRBJ1-2|TRBV28|.
TGTGCCAGCAGTTTACCTAGAAGGGGCTATGGCTACACCTTC
CASSLPRRGYGYTF
>TRBD2|TRBJ2-3|TRBV2|.
TGTGCCAGCAGTGGGAGAGCGGGAGGGGTGAATACGCAGTATTTT
CASSGRAGGVNTQYF
>TRBD1|TRBJ2-5|TRBV2|few
TGTGCCAGCAGCGCTCTGGGGGGGACAGGGGAGACCCAGTACTTC
CASSALGGTGETQYF
>.|TRBJ1-6|TRBV5-1|.
TGCGCCAGCAGCGGGGGAGGGCTAAATTCACCCCTCCACTTT
CASSGGGLNSPLHF
>TRBD2|TRBJ2-7|TRBV2|.
TGTGCCACCCGGACTAGCGGGATTATCTACGAGCAGTACTTC
CATRTSGIIYEQYF
>.|TRBJ1-1|TRBV24-1|.
TGTGCCACCAGTGATCGGGGCACTGAAGCTTTCTTT
CATSDRGTEAFF
>TRBD2|TRBJ2-7|TRBV5-1|.
TGCGCCAGCAGCTTGGAGCTAGCGGCTACCTACGAGCAGTACTTC
CASSLELAATYEQYF
>TRBD1|TRBJ1-2|TRBV6-5|.
TGTGCCACCACTCAGGGGACAGTTGGTGGCTACACCTTC
CATTQGTVGGYTF
>TRBD1|TRBJ1-2|TRBV6-6|once
TGTGCCAGCAGTTACCACGAGACAGGGACGTATGGCTACACCTTC
CASSYHETGTYGYTF
>.|TRBJ2-2|TRBV2|.
TGTGCCAGCAGTGAAACTGGTTTGTGGGAGCTGTTTTTT
CASSETGLWELFF
>TRBD1|TRBJ1-3|TRBV9|.
TGTGCCAGCAGCTCAGGGACAGGGGAGGCTGGAAACACCATATATTTT
CASSSGTGEAGNTIYF
>.|TRBJ1-1|TRBV19|.
TGTGCCAGTAGTATTTTTGTCGGTGAAGCTTTCTTT
CASSIFVGEAFF
>TRBD1|TRBJ2-5|TRBV5-4|.
TGTGCCAGCAGTCCAGGACAGGGAAGGGGAGAGACCCAGTACTTC
CASSPGQGRGETQYF
>TRBD2|TRBJ2-1|TRBV7-3|.
TGTGCCAGCAGCTTACAGAGCGGGATACCCTACAATGAGCAGTTCTTC
CASSLQSGIPYNEQFF
>TRBD1|TRBJ2-7|TRBV5-6|.
TGTGCCAGCAGCTTACCGGGACAGGACTACGAGCAGTACTTC
CASSLPGQDYEQYF
>.|TRBJ1-4|TRBV7-9|once
TGTGCCAGCAGTTCTCGCCGGGAGGCTGAAAAACTGTTTTTT
CASSSRREAEKLFF
>TRBD1|TRBJ2-7|TRBV2|.
TGTGCCAGCAGTGCTACCGGGACAGGGACCTACGAGCAGTACTTC
CASSATGTGTYEQYF
>TRBD2|TRBJ2-7|TRBV7-9|few
TGTGCCAGCAGCCCCGCTAAGGGCGGGAGCGACTACTACGAGCAGTACTTC
CASSPAKGGSDYYEQYF
>TRBD2|TRBJ2-1|TRBV5-1|.
TGCGCCAGCAGCTCTGAGCGGGGCAATATCTACAATGAGCAGTTCTTC
CASSSERGNIYNEQFF
>.|TRBJ1-2|TRBV3-1/TRBV3-2|once
TGTGCCAGCAGCCAAGAACTGGGGGCATACGGCTACACCTTC
CASSQELGAYGYTF
>.|TRBJ1-1|TRBV27|once
TGTGCCAGCAGTTTACAGGGGCAAGGCGACACTGAAGCTTTCTTT
CASSLQGQGDTEAFF
>.|TRBJ1-2|TRBV2|.
TGTGCCAGCAGTGGAGAGGGTTGGTATGGCTACACCTTC
CASSGEGWYGYTF
>.|TRBJ1-1|TRBV15|.
TGTGCCACCAGCAGATCCAATAGCATGAACACTGAAGCTTTCTTT
CATSRSNSMNTEAFF
>TRBD2|TRBJ2-1|TRBV19|.
TGTGCCAGTAGTATAGTTCCGGGACTACCGAGCTCCTACAATGAGCAGTTCTTC
CASSIVPGLPSSYNEQFF
>TRBD1|TRBJ1-1|TRBV11-2|.
TGTGCCAGCAGTCTCGACAGGGAAACTGAAGCTTTCTTT
CASSLDRETEAFF
>.|TRBJ2-2|TRBV24-1|.
TGTGCCACCAAAAGCCGCGGAGGGGAAGGCACCGGGGAGCTGTTTTTT
CATKSRGGEGTGELFF
>.|TRBJ2-3|TRBV7-2|.
TGTGCCAGCAGCTTGGAGGGACAGCATAACACAGATACGCAGTATTTT
CASSLEGQHNTDTQYF
>TRBD1|TRBJ1-2|TRBV6-5|.
TGTGCCAGCAGTTACTCCGGGACAGCGAACTATGGCTACACCTTC
CASSYSGTANYGYTF
>TRBD2|TRBJ2-1|TRBV9|.
TGTGCCAGCGGTTCTAGCGGGAGCAGGGGGAATGAGCAGTTCTTC
CASGSSGSRGNEQFF
>.|TRBJ1-5|TRBV6-1|.
TGTGCCAGCAGTGACGGGGATAGCAATCAGCCCCAGCATTTT
CASSDGDSNQPQHF
>TRBD1|TRBJ1-6|TRBV2|.
TGTGCCAGCAGAGGGACAGGGGATTCACCCCTCCACTTT
CASRGTGDSPLHF
>.|TRBJ1-1|TRBV7-9|few
TGTGCCAGCAGCGGACAGAACACTGAAGCTTTCTTT
CASSGQNTEAFF
>.|TRBJ1-2|TRBV6-1|.
TGTGCCAGCAGTGAATTGAGTCGTCTCGCCTATGGCTACACCTTC
CASSELSRLAYGYTF
>.|TRBJ1-5|TRBV27|few
TGTGCCAGCAGTCCAGGGGATCGAGGCAATCAGCCCCAGCATTTT
CASSPGDRGNQPQHF
>.|TRBJ2-3|TRBV7-9|.
TGTGCCAGCAGCTTAGACGGTGCAGATACGCAGTATTTT
CASSLDGADTQYF
>.|TRBJ1-5|TRBV12-3/TRBV12-4|.
TGTGCCAGCACCAGCCGGGACTTACAGCCCCAGCATTTT
CASTSRDLQPQHF
>.|TRBJ2-3|TRBV27|.
TGTGCCAGCAGCCATACCTACCTAGCGCTCAGCACAGATACGCAGTATTTT
CASSHTYLALSTDTQYF
>TRBD2|TRBJ2-1|TRBV28|few
TGTGCCAGCAGTTTCGCTGGCGGGAGTTCCTACAATGAGCAGTTCTTC
CASSFAGGSSYNEQFF
>.|TRBJ1-2|TRBV5-8|.
TGTGCCAGCAGTCCCTGGTCAGGGGACTATGGCTACACCTTC
CASSPWSGDYGYTF
>.|TRBJ1-1|TRBV18|.
TGTGCCAGCTCACCATCACTTGAGGGGGGGCGAAGCACTGAAGCTTTCTTT
CASSPSLEGGRSTEAFF
>TRBD1|TRBJ1-2|TRBV7-3|.
TGTGCCAGCAGCCCTAGTCCAGGGGGCGGATATGGCTACACCTTC
CASSPSPGGGYGYTF
>.|TRBJ2-7|TRBV11-2|.
TGTGCCAGCAGCCCATGGGCAGGGCAGGCCACCTACGAGCAGTACTTC
CASSPWAGQATYEQYF
>TRBD1|TRBJ1-1|TRBV12-3/TRBV12-4|.
TGTGCCACGCGACAGGGAGAGAACACTGAAGCTTTCTTT
CATRQGENTEAFF
>TRBD1|TRBJ1-1|TRBV19|few
TGTGCCAGTAGGAGGGGGCAAAGGGGTACTGAAGCTTTCTTT
CASRRGQRGTEAFF